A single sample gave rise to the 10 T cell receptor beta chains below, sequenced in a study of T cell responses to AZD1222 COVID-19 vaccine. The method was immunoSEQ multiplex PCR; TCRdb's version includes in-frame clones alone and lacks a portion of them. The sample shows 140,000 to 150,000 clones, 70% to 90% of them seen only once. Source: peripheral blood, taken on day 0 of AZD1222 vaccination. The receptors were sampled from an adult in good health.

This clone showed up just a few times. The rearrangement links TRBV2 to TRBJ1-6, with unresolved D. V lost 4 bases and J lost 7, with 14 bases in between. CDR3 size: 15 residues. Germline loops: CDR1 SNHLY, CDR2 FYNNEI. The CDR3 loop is CASSGPLGTNSPLHF. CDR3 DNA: TGTGCCAGCAGTGGCCCTCTCGGCACAAATTCACCCCTCCACTTT.

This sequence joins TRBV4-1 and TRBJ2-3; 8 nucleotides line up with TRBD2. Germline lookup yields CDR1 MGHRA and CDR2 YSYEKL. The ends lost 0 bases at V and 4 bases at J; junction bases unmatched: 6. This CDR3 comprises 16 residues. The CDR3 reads CASSQDQGAGADTQYF. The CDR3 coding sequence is TGCGCCAGCAGCCAAGATCAGGGAGCGGGAGCAGATACGCAGTATTTT.

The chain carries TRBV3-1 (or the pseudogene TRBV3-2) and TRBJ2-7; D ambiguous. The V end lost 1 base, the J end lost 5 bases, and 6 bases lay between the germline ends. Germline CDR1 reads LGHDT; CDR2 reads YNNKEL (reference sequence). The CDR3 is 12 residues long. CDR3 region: CASSQVTHEQYF. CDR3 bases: TGTGCCAGCAGCCAAGTTACCCACGAGCAGTACTTC.

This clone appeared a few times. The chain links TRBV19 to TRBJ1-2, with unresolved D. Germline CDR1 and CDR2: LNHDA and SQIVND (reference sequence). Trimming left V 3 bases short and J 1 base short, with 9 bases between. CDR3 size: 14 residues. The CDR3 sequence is CASSIKVFNYGYTF. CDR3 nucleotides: TGTGCCAGTAGTATTAAAGTCTTTAACTATGGCTACACCTTC.

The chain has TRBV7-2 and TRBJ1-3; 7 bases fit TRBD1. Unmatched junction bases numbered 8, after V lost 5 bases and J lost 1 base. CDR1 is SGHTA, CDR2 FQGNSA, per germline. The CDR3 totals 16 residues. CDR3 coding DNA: TGTGCCAGCAGCGTCCACCCGACAGGGTCTGGAAACACCATATATTTT. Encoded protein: CASSVHPTGSGNTIYF. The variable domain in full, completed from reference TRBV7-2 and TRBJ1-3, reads GAGVSQSPSNKVTEKGKDVELRCDPISGHTALYWYRQSLGQGLEFLIYFQGNSAPDKSGLPSDRFSAERTGGSVSTLTIQRTQQEDSAVYLCASSVHPTGSGNTIYFGEGSWLTVV.

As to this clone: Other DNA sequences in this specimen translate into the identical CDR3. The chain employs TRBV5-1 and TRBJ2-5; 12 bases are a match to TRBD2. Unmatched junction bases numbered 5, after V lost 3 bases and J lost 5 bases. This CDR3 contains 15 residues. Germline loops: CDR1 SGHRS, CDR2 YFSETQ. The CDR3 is CASSSRLAGEETQYF. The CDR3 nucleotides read TGCGCCAGCAGCTCTCGACTAGCGGGAGAGGAGACCCAGTACTTC.

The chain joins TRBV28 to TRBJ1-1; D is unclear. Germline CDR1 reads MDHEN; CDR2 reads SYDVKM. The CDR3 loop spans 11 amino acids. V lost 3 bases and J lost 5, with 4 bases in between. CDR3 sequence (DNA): TGTGCCAGCAGTTTCGCGACTGAAGCTTTCTTT. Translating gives CASSFATEAFF.

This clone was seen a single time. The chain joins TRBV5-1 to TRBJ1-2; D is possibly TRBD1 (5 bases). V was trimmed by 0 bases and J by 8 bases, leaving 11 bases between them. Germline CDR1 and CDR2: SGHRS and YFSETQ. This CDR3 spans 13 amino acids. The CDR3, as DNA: TGCGCCAGCAGCTTGGTCGTGGGGGAGGGCTACACCTTC. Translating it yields CASSLVVGEGYTF.

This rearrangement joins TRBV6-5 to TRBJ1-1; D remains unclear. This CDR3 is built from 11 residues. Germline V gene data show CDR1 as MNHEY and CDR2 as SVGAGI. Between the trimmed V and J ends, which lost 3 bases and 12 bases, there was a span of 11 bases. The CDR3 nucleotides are TGTGCCAGCAGTTATTCCAGCCGTACTTTCTTT. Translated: CASSYSSRTFF.

In DNA form, the CDR3 reads TGTGCCAGCAGTGAAGCGGCTAGCGGGAGGGTTAGGTGGACAGATACGCAGTATTTT. It yields the protein CASSEAASGRVRWTDTQYF. The V gene is TRBV6-1, the J gene TRBJ2-3; 12 nucleotides line up with TRBD2. The ends lost 0 bases at V and 3 bases at J; junction bases unmatched: 10. In germline, CDR1 is MNHNS, CDR2 SASEGT. This CDR3 region has 19 residues.